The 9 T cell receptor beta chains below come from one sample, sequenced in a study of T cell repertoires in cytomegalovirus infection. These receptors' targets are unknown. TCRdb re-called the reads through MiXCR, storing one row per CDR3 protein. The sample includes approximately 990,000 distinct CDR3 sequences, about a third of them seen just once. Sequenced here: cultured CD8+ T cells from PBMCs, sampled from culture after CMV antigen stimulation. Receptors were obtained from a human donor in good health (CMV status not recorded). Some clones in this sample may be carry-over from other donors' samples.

CDR3 nucleotides: TGTGCCAGCAGCTTAGGAGACAGGGTCTACGATGGCTACACCTTC. Translated: CASSLGDRVYDGYTF. The genes are TRBV7-9 and TRBJ1-2, with 7 bases fitting TRBD1. V shed 1 base, J shed 6 bases, and the junction held 8 bases outside the gene matches. This CDR3 is 15 amino acids long. CDR1 SEHNR and CDR2 FQNEAQ come from the germline V gene (reference sequence).

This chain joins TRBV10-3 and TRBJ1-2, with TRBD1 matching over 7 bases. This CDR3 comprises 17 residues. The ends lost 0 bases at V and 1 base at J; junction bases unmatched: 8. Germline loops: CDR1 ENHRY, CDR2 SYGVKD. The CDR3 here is CAISESFRDRNNYGYTF. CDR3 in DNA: TGTGCCATCAGTGAGTCGTTCCGGGACAGAAATAACTATGGCTACACCTTC.

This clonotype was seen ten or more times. Written as DNA, the CDR3 is TGTGCCAGCAGCGTCAGGGTATATACGCAGTATTTT. It codes for CASSVRVYTQYF. V usage is TRBV7-8 and J usage is TRBJ2-3; TRBD1 might be the D (5 bases). The CDR3 has 12 residues. The V end lost 5 bases, the J end lost 7 bases, and 10 bases lay between the germline ends. Germline values: CDR1 SGHVS, CDR2 FQNEAQ.

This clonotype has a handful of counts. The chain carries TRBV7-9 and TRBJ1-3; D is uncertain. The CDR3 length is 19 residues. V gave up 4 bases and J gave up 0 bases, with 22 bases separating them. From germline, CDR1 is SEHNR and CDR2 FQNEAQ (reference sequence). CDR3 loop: CASSSQEPLLPLSGNTIYF. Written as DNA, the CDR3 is TGTGCCAGCAGCTCCCAGGAGCCCCTTCTCCCTCTCTCTGGAAACACCATATATTTT. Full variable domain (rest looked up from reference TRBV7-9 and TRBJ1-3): DTGVSQNPRHKITKRGQNVTFRCDPISEHNRLYWYRQTLGQGPEFLTYFQNEAQLEKSRLLSDRFSAERPKGSFSTLEIQRTEQGDSAMYLCASSSQEPLLPLSGNTIYFGEGSWLTVV.

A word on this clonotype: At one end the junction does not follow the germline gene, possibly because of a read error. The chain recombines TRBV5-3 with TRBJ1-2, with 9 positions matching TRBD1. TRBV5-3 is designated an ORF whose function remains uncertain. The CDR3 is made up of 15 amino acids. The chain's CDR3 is CASSLEWTGVHGYTF. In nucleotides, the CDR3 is TGTGCCAGCAGCTTAGAGTGGACAGGGGTCCATGGCTACACCTTC.

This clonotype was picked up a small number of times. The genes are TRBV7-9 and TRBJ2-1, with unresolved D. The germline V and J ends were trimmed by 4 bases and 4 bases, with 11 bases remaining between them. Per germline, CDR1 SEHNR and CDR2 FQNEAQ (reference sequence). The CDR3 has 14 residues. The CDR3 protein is CASSSSDGYNEQFF. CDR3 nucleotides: TGTGCCAGCAGCTCAAGTGACGGGTACAATGAGCAGTTCTTC. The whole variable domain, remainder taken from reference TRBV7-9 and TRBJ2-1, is DTGVSQNPRHKITKRGQNVTFRCDPISEHNRLYWYRQTLGQGPEFLTYFQNEAQLEKSRLLSDRFSAERPKGSFSTLEIQRTEQGDSAMYLCASSSSDGYNEQFFGPGTRLTVL.

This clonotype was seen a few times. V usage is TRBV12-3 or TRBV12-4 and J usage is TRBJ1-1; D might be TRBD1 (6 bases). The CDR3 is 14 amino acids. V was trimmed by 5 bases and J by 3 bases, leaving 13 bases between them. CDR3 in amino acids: CASSPYREDTEAFF. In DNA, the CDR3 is TGTGCCAGCAGTCCCTACAGGGAGGACACTGAAGCTTTCTTT.

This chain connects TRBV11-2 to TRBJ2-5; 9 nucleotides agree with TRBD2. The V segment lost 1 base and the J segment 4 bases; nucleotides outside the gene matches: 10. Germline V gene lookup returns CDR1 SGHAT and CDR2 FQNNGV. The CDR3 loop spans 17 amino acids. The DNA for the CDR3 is TGTGCCAGCAGCTTAGTGGGCGGGACTAGCTTTCGAGAGACCCAGTACTTC. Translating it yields CASSLVGGTSFRETQYF. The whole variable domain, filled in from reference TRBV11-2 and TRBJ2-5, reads EAGVAQSPRYKIIEKRQSVAFWCNPISGHATLYWYQQILGQGPKLLIQFQNNGVVDDSQLPKDRFSAERLKGVDSTLKIQPAKLEDSAVYLCASSLVGGTSFRETQYFGPGTRLLVL.

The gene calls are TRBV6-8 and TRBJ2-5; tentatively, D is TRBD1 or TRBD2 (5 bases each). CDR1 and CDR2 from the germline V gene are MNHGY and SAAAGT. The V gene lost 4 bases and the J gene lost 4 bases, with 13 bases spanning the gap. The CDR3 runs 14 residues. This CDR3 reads CASSSPGRGETQYF. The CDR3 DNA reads TGTGCCAGCAGTTCCCCGGGGCGAGGAGAGACCCAGTACTTC.